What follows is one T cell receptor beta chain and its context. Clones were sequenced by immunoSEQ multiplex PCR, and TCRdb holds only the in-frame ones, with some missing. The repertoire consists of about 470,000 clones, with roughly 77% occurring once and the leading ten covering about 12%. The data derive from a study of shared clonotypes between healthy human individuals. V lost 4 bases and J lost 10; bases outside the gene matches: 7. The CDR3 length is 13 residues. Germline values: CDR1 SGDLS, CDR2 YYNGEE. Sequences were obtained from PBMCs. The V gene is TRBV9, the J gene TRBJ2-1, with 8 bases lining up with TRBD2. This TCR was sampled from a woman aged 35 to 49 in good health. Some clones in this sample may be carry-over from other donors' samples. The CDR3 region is CASSQTSGLEQFF. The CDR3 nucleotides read TGTGCCAGCAGCCAAACTAGCGGATTGGAGCAGTTCTTC.